This T cell receptor (beta chain) comes out of a study of cytomegalovirus exposure and HLA in healthy donors. Study findings and constraints: Most observed TCR sequences were rare, whereas some public TCRs were detected in many donors. For cytomegalovirus status, the classifier reportedly gave diagnoses with high specificity and sensitivity. In most subjects, TCR beta sequences reportedly gave accurate predictions of HLA-A and HLA-B alleles.

A remark on this clone: Antigen: not known. This is likely a read error, given that the CDR3 carries no conserved phenylalanine or tryptophan at its end.

Primers included in the PCR were 60 Vbeta and 13 Jbeta primers. Authors' analysis steps: Among the unique TCR beta chains that a later analysis counted, about 79 million in all, about 11 million were shared. Using immunoSEQ multiplex PCR, the repertoire was profiled, and TCRdb retains in-frame clones only, with some absent. V and J calls and clone size are given by that table; D and trimming were obtained from the DNA. The table includes about 120,000 clones, about 80% detected once. The sequenced material came from PBMCs. The receptor comes from a man aged 30 to 39 in good health and CMV-seropositive.

In DNA form, the CDR3 reads TGTGCCAGCAGTTTGTCTGGGGCCAACGTCCTGACTTCC. Translation: CASSLSGANVLTS. The chain employs TRBV28 and TRBJ2-6; the D is unclear. Germline CDR1 reads MDHEN; CDR2 reads SYDVKM. Trimming took 3 bases from V and 1 from J, leaving 1 base between them. CDR3 length: 13 residues.